Detailed here is one T cell receptor (beta chain). Multiplex PCR with BIOMED2 TRB-A/B primer pools amplified TRB rearrangements. One entry per CDR3 protein results from TCRdb running MiXCR on the multiplex PCR reads. The table has several thousand distinct CDR3 sequences, 33% seen once. The sample belongs to a study of T and B cells in COVID-19 patients. Blood genomic DNA input for TRB amplification was about 240-500 ng. The clonotype comes from a human donor with active COVID-19. The sequencing sample was made of blood.

The CDR3 nucleotides are TGTGCCAGCAGTCCCCGGGTCGCAGGCGAGCAGTACTTC. It specifies CASSPRVAGEQYF. The J gene is TRBJ2-7, the V gene TRBV27; no reliable D call. Germline CDR1 is MNHEY and CDR2 is SMNVEV (reference sequence). The CDR3 consists of 13 residues. V was clipped by 5 bases and J by 6 bases, with 14 bases between them.